This TCR beta chain emerged from a study of T cells in Graves' hyperthyroidism and ophthalmopathy. The PBMCs were sourced from fresh peripheral blood (about 10 ml). TCR beta CDR3 region amplification was performed from RNA transcripts. HTBI primers drove first-round RT-PCR of the TCR CDR3. TCRdb re-derived calls from the multiplex PCR reads in MiXCR, one entry per CDR3 protein. The sample lists some 490,000 distinct CDR3 sequences, 20% to 25% occurring once. The CDR3 has 14 residues. Per the germline V gene, CDR1 is LGHDT and CDR2 is YNNKEL (reference sequence). V lost 3 bases and J lost 3; bases outside the gene matches: 4.

The V and J genes are TRBV3-1 and TRBJ1-2; the match to TRBD1 covers 7 bases. The TCR originated in a woman between 70 and 85 years old with Graves' ophthalmopathy. The sequenced material came from blood. The CDR3, as DNA: TGTGCCAGCAGCCACACAGGGGTTGACTATGGCTACACCTTC. Translating gives CASSHTGVDYGYTF.